This T cell receptor (beta chain) is from a study of human T cells and chemical hapten exposure. Study as a whole: Small volume differences among pooled libraries mainly caused per-sample TCR yield variation.

The CDR3 has 13 residues. The ends were cut back, 1 base at V and 7 bases at J, with 13 bases in the middle. The V gene's germline CDR1 is SQVTM and CDR2 ANQGSEA. Ten or more counts support this clonotype. Sample time point: patch test 3, about 24 weeks after DPC sensitization. Treatment of the sample: therapeutic diphenylcyclopropenone sensitization with weekly scalp DPC. Every donor had alopecia and was 18 to 70 years old; all were suitable for DPC. Authors' processing steps: A typical sample had some 96,000 TCRs, with roughly 23,224 to 690,600 overall. TCRdb re-called the RACE reads through MiXCR, storing one row per CDR3 protein. TCRdb, not the original authors, processed these V and J calls. The data show 150,000 to 200,000 distinct CDR3 sequences, about 27% seen once.

This chain links TRBV29-1 with TRBJ1-2; D may be TRBD1 (5 bases). Material: whole blood, obtained in connection with sensitization to the hapten diphenylcyclopropenone (DPC). The origin of this receptor is a woman aged 18-29 years with alopecia areata. Some clones in this sample may be carry-over from other donors' samples. The CDR3 coding sequence is TGCAGCGTTGAAGGGGCAGGGATCTTTGGCTACACCTTC. It encodes CSVEGAGIFGYTF.